This section outlines one T cell receptor beta chain sequence together with its context. The repertoire was sequenced with immunoSEQ multiplex PCR; TCRdb's copy has only in-frame clones and lacks some. The sample lists around 200,000 clones; roughly four fifths were seen once. These data are taken from a study of blood T cell repertoires in COVID-19. Overall study context: Spain, Italy and the United States supplied samples that represented acute and convalescent COVID-19.

This CDR3 has 13 amino acids. Unmatched junction bases numbered 6, after V lost 3 bases and J lost 7 bases. Per germline, CDR1 SEHNR and CDR2 FQNEAQ (reference sequence). The V and J genes are TRBV7-9 and TRBJ2-7; 7 bases match TRBD1. The clonotype was recovered from a man aged 50-59 years with active or convalescent COVID-19. The sample taken for sequencing was peripheral blood. This chain's CDR3 is CASSLGQLREQYF. The CDR3 DNA reads TGTGCCAGCAGCTTGGGACAGCTGAGGGAGCAGTACTTC.